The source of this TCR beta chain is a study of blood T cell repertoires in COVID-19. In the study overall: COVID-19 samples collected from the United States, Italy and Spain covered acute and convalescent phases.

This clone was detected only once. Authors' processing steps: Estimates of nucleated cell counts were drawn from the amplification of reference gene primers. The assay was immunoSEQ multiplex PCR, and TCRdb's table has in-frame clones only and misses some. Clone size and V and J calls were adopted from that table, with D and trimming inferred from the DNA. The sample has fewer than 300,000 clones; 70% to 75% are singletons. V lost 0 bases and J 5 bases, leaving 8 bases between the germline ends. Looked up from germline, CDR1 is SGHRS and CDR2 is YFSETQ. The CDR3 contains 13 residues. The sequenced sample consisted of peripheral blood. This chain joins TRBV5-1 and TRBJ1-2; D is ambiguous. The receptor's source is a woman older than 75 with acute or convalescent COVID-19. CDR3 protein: CASSLDVNYGYTF. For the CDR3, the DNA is TGCGCCAGCAGCTTGGATGTTAATTATGGCTACACCTTC.